A few counts support the clone carrying this TCR beta chain. The antigen remains undetermined. Trimming shortened V by 3 bases and J by 8 bases, and 15 bases separated the two germline ends. The CDR3 consists of 14 residues. Per germline, CDR1 SGHRS and CDR2 YFSETQ. TCRdb re-called the reads through MiXCR, storing one row per CDR3 protein. The table includes fewer than 900,000 distinct CDR3 sequences, almost 30% detected once. This sample stems from a study of T cell repertoires in cytomegalovirus infection. About the research overall: HLA-B-restricted CMV epitopes that are well studied were used alongside recently identified HLA-C-restricted ones. From public TCR beta signatures came an indication of both CMV infection and matching HLA type.

Findings and caveats of the study: Identification of carriers of CMV plus the relevant HLA was performed using cumulative public TCR beta family frequency.

The chain links TRBV5-1 to TRBJ2-1; unclear D gene. The material was cultured CD8+ T cells from PBMCs, obtained from culture after CMV antigen stimulation. The sequence was obtained from a human donor in good health (CMV status not recorded). Some clones in this sample may be carry-over from other donors' samples. The CDR3 spells CASSSGVGVDEQFF. As DNA, the CDR3 is TGCGCCAGCAGCTCGGGCGTCGGTGTAGATGAGCAGTTCTTC.